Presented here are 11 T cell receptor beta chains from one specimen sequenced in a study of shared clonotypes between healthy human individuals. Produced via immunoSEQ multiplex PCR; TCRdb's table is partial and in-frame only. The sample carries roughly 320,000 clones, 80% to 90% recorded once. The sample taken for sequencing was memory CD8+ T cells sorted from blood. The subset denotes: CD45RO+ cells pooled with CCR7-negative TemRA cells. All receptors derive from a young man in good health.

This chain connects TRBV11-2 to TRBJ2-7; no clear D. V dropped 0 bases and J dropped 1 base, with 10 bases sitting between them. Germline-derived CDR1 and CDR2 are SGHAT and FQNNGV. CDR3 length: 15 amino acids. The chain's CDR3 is CASSLEATPSYEQYF. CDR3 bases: TGTGCCAGCAGCTTAGAGGCTACTCCTTCCTACGAGCAGTACTTC.

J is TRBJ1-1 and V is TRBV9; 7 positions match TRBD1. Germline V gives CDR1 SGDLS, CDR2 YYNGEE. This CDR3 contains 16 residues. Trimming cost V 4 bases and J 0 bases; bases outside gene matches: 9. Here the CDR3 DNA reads TGTGCCAGCAGCTCGCGGGACAGCATTATGAACACTGAAGCTTTCTTT. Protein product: CASSSRDSIMNTEAFF.

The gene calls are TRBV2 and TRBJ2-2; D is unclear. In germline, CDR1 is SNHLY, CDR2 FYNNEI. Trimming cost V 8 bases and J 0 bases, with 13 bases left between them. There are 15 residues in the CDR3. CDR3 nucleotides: TGTGCCAGCCTCCCCGAACCCGCGAACACCGGGGAGCTGTTTTTT. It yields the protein CASLPEPANTGELFF.

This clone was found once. The CDR3 protein is CSVLTGIPSYEQYF. The CDR3 region has the DNA TGCAGCGTCCTTACAGGGATCCCCTCCTACGAGCAGTACTTC. The rearrangement joins TRBV29-1 to TRBJ2-7, with D perhaps matching TRBD1 (6 bases). Germline V gives CDR1 SQVTM, CDR2 ANQGSEA. The V end was cut by 6 bases, the J end by 0 bases, with 15 bases between. The CDR3 runs to 14 residues.

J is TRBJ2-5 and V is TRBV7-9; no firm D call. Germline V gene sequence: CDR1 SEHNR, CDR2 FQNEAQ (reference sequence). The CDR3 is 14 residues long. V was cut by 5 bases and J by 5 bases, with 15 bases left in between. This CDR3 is CASSPLWALETQYF. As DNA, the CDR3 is TGTGCCAGCAGCCCGTTGTGGGCTCTGGAGACCCAGTACTTC.

The CDR3: CASSPTGHGTGTYEQYF. CDR3 coding DNA: TGTGCCAGCAGTCCTACGGGCCACGGGACAGGGACCTACGAGCAGTACTTC. The V call is TRBV28, the J call TRBJ2-7; TRBD1 matches 9 bases. CDR1 MDHEN and CDR2 SYDVKM come from the germline V gene. The CDR3 totals 17 residues. Trimming removed 5 bases from V and 2 bases from J; junction bases left unmatched: 13.

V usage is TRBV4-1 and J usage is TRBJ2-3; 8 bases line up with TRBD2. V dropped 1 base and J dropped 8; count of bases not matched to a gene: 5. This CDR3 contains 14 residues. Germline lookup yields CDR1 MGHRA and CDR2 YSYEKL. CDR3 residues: CASSQAGGKRTQYF. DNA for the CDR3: TGCGCCAGCAGCCAAGCGGGAGGGAAACGTACGCAGTATTTT.

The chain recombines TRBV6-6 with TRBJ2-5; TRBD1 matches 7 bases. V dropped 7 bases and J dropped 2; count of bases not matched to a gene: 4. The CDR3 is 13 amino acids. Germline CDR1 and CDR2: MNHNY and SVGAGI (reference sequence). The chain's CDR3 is CASNEQGQETQYF. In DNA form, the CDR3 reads TGTGCCAGCAACGAACAGGGGCAAGAGACCCAGTACTTC.

Here the CDR3 reads CASSRTSGRRDEQFF. The CDR3 nucleotides are TGTGCCAGCAGTAGGACTAGCGGGAGAAGGGATGAGCAGTTCTTC. The gene calls are TRBV2 and TRBJ2-1; 13 bases align to TRBD2. This CDR3 comprises 15 residues. The germline gives CDR1 SNHLY, CDR2 FYNNEI. The ends lost 5 bases at V and 8 bases at J; junction bases unmatched: 6.

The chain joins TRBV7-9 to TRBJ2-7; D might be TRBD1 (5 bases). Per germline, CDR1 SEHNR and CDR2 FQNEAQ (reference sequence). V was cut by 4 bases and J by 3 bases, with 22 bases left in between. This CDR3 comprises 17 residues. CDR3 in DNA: TGTGCCAGCAGCTCCCCTGCCCGGAAGGGGATCTACTACGAGCAGTACTTC. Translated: CASSSPARKGIYYEQYF.

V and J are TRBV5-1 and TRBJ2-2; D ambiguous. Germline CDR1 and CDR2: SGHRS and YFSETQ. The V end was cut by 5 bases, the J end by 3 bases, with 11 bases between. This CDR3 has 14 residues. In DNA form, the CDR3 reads TGCGCCAGCAGTCTTAAGGGTTACACCGGGGAGCTGTTTTTT. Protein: CASSLKGYTGELFF.